The next 7 T cell receptor beta chains were all read from a single sample in a study of T cells in Graves' hyperthyroidism and ophthalmopathy. Amplification targeted TCR beta CDR3 regions from RNA transcripts. With the HTBI primer set, the TCR CDR3 went through a first round of RT-PCR. Using its own MiXCR run on the multiplex PCR reads, TCRdb lists one record per CDR3 protein. The data hold hundreds of thousands of distinct CDR3 sequences, with 20% observed a single time. Sequences were obtained from blood. These receptors all stem from a man aged 30 to 45 with Graves' ophthalmopathy.

This clonotype was found many times. This rearrangement joins TRBV30 to TRBJ1-1, with a weak D call TRBD1 (5 bases). Germline V CDR1 and CDR2: GTSNPN, SVGIG (reference sequence). The CDR3 contains 12 residues. V lost 5 bases and J lost 2, with 9 bases in between. This chain's CDR3 is CAWARGNTEAFF. The CDR3 DNA sequence: TGTGCCTGGGCTAGGGGAAACACTGAAGCTTTCTTT.

This clonotype was counted once. The chain carries TRBV29-1 and TRBJ1-2; perhaps TRBD1 as D (5 bases). The CDR3 runs 12 residues. The V gene lost 2 bases and the J gene lost 5 bases, with 9 bases spanning the gap. The germline V gene has CDR1 SQVTM and CDR2 ANQGSEA. As DNA, the CDR3 is TGCAGCGTTGAAAAAGGGGTGTATGGCTACACCTTC. Its protein product is CSVEKGVYGYTF.

A note on this clonotype: This could be a read error, since a much larger clone is one nucleotide away. The chain recombines TRBV20-1 with TRBJ2-3; unclear D gene. Germline lookup yields CDR1 DFQATT and CDR2 SNEGSKA (reference sequence). This CDR3 comprises 16 residues. The CDR3 spells CGARDGSRVSTDTQYF. In DNA, the CDR3 is TGCGGTGCTAGAGATGGGTCAAGGGTTAGCACAGATACGCAGTATTTT.

V is TRBV7-9 and J is TRBJ2-1; D perhaps matches TRBD2 (5 bases). V lost 4 bases and J 10 bases, leaving 8 bases between the germline ends. In germline, CDR1 is SEHNR, CDR2 FQNEAQ (reference sequence). CDR3 size: 11 residues. The CDR3: CASSWGAEQFF. As DNA, the CDR3 is TGTGCCAGCAGCTGGGGAGCGGAGCAGTTCTTC.

The V and J genes are TRBV30 and TRBJ2-2; possibly TRBD1 or TRBD2 for D (7 bases each). V was clipped by 0 bases and J by 10 bases, with 12 bases between them. The CDR3 is 13 residues long. Germline V lookup: CDR1 GTSNPN, CDR2 SVGIG (reference sequence). The CDR3 nucleotides are TGTGCCTGGAGTGTAGCAGGGGGGGTGGAGCTGTTTTTT. Protein sequence: CAWSVAGGVELFF. The entire variable domain, with the rest obtained from reference TRBV30 and TRBJ2-2, is as follows: SQTIHQWPATLVQPVGSPLSLECTVEGTSNPNLYWYRQAAGRGLQLLFYSVGIGQISSEVPQNLSASRPQDRQFILSSKKLLLSDSGFYLCAWSVAGGVELFFGEGSRLTVL.

V is TRBV7-9 and J is TRBJ2-1; TRBD1 matches 9 bases. This CDR3 region has 15 residues. J lost 4 bases, V lost 6 bases, and 7 bases had no gene match. Germline V lookup: CDR1 SEHNR, CDR2 FQNEAQ (reference sequence). CDR3 sequence reads: CASSPGQGKYNEQFF. CDR3 DNA: TGTGCCAGCAGTCCGGGACAGGGAAAGTACAATGAGCAGTTCTTC. The full variable domain, rest sourced from reference TRBV7-9 and TRBJ2-1, is DTGVSQNPRHKITKRGQNVTFRCDPISEHNRLYWYRQTLGQGPEFLTYFQNEAQLEKSRLLSDRFSAERPKGSFSTLEIQRTEQGDSAMYLCASSPGQGKYNEQFFGPGTRLTVL.

The chain uses TRBV10-3 and TRBJ2-3; 9 bases map to TRBD2. Trimming removed 9 bases from V and 0 bases from J; junction bases left unmatched: 4. The germline CDR1 and CDR2 sequences are ENHRY and SYGVKD. This CDR3 comprises 14 residues. The CDR3 DNA follows: TGTGCCATGACTAGCGGATTAAGCACAGATACGCAGTATTTT. This codes for CAMTSGLSTDTQYF.